This TCR beta chain was documented in a study of T cells in Graves' hyperthyroidism and ophthalmopathy. Study-level information: Peripheral blood was secured at the point of initial diagnosis, before any treatment. Study-wide results and caveats: The blood repertoire included most of the expanded thyroid clonotypes above 0.001.

The CDR3 runs 14 residues. Per the germline V gene, CDR1 is SNHLY and CDR2 is FYNNEI. Trimming at V came to 6 bases and at J to 4 bases, leaving 4 bases not matched to a gene. This clonotype was observed a handful of times. Its antigen is undetermined. RNA transcripts served as the template for amplifying TCR beta CDR3 regions. The TCR CDR3 first-round RT-PCR relied on the HTBI primer set. TCRdb re-analysed the multiplex PCR reads in MiXCR, keeping a single row per CDR3 protein. The sample has 500,000 to 750,000 distinct CDR3 sequences; less than 20% are singletons. The chain carries TRBV2 and TRBJ2-2; 8 nucleotides line up with TRBD2. Sample: blood. The receptor's source is a young woman with Graves' hyperthyroidism. CDR3 amino acids: CASRAGTSTGELFF. In DNA form, the CDR3 reads TGTGCCAGCAGGGCCGGGACTAGCACCGGGGAGCTGTTTTTT.